This T cell receptor (beta chain) originates from a study of T cells after yellow fever vaccination. Broader study findings: Reappearance after the booster was observed for most primary-vaccination clones (around 96% CD4, over 70% CD8).

The V and J ends lost 5 bases and 3 bases respectively, with 11 bases between them. CDR1 is MGHRA, CDR2 YSYEKL, per germline. The CDR3 loop spans 13 amino acids. TCRdb re-called the 5' RACE reads with MiXCR, one entry per CDR3 protein. The sample carries hundreds of thousands of distinct CDR3 sequences, 21% recorded once. For this clonotype: Its antigen is unknown.

The source of this sequence is a man younger than 30 who received the YFV17D yellow fever vaccine. J is TRBJ2-7 and V is TRBV4-1; D is undetermined. The sequencing here drew on PBMCs, taken 21 days after the first yellow fever vaccination. In DNA, the CDR3 is TGCGCCAGCAGCGAGCTGGACGGCTACGAGCAGTACTTC. The encoded protein is CASSELDGYEQYF.